This T cell receptor beta chain was sequenced in a study of cytomegalovirus exposure and HLA in healthy donors. About the research overall: Sequencing of 150 million to 200 million T cells in an earlier analysis found around 100 million unique TCR beta sequences. General observations from the study: Later work showed greater clonal expansion in HLA-associated TCR beta chains than in equally common others. Presence/absence analysis assumed near-uniform sequencing depth across donors.

PCR employed 60 Vbeta and 13 Jbeta primers. TCRdb keeps only in-frame clones here, not all; method: immunoSEQ multiplex PCR. The repertoire holds 80,000 or so clones, with about 60% as singletons. The CDR3 contains 15 residues. Looked up from germline, CDR1 is MNHEY and CDR2 is SVGAGI. The V segment lost 6 bases and the J segment 3 bases; nucleotides outside the gene matches: 4. Concerning this clone itself: The antigen is undetermined.

This clonotype originated in a man aged 30 to 45 in good health and CMV-seropositive. What was sequenced was PBMCs. This chain connects TRBV6-5 to TRBJ2-7; TRBD2 agrees at 14 bases. CDR3 residues: CASRAGTSGSYEQYF. CDR3 nucleotides: TGTGCCAGCAGAGCTGGGACTAGCGGGAGCTACGAGCAGTACTTC.